Listed here are 27 T cell receptor beta chains from one sample, sequenced in a study of shared clonotypes between healthy human individuals. The table came from immunoSEQ multiplex PCR; TCRdb's copy has only in-frame clones and leaves some out. The sample includes about 1 million clones, approximately 68% of them seen just once. The source material was memory CD4+ T cells sorted from blood. Described subset: CD45RA-negative fraction. These receptors were obtained from a man aged 18 to 35 in good health.

The chain links TRBV4-2 to TRBJ2-2; 9 nucleotides match TRBD2. The V gene's germline CDR1 is LGHNA and CDR2 YNFKEQ. The CDR3 is made up of 16 amino acids. J gave up 6 bases and V 2 bases, and 7 bases lay outside the gene matches. The CDR3 DNA sequence: TGTGCCAGCAGCCAACCCGAAGCGGGAGGTGCCGGGGAGCTGTTTTTT. Translation: CASSQPEAGGAGELFF.

This rearrangement joins TRBV11-2 to TRBJ1-4; 8 bases align to TRBD1. J gave up 8 bases and V 3 bases, and 11 bases lay outside the gene matches. The CDR3 has 16 residues. CDR1 is SGHAT and CDR2 is FQNNGV in the germline V gene. The CDR3 DNA reads TGTGCCAGCAGCTTCTCCAGGGGGCAGGGGGAAGAAAAACTGTTTTTT. This codes for CASSFSRGQGEEKLFF.

The chain has TRBV5-1 and TRBJ1-1, with D hard to call. CDR1 is SGHRS, CDR2 YFSETQ, per germline. The CDR3 totals 14 residues. V was cut by 4 bases and J by 2 bases, with 12 bases left in between. CDR3 sequence: CASSDLTSNTEAFF. In nucleotides, the CDR3 is TGCGCCAGCAGCGACTTGACAAGCAACACTGAAGCTTTCTTT.

This chain uses TRBV30 with TRBJ2-2, with 8 bases matching TRBD2. After removal of 2 bases from V and 7 bases from J, the junction contained 6 bases not matched to a gene. The CDR3 loop spans 14 amino acids. Germline CDR1 GTSNPN, CDR2 SVGIG (reference sequence). The CDR3 protein is CAWSLGLAHGELFF. The CDR3 DNA sequence: TGTGCCTGGAGTCTAGGACTAGCTCACGGGGAGCTGTTTTTT.

The chain uses TRBV5-6 and TRBJ1-6; 7 nucleotides line up with TRBD1. CDR1 and CDR2 (germline): SGHDT, YYEEEE. There are 17 residues in the CDR3. V lost 5 bases, J lost 2 bases, and 10 bases stayed unmatched. Here the CDR3 DNA reads TGTGCCAGCAGTCGCATGACAGGGACTCCCTATAATTCACCCCTCCACTTT. Translated, it gives CASSRMTGTPYNSPLHF.

The chain uses TRBV7-9 and TRBJ2-2; D is ambiguous. The CDR3 runs to 12 residues. CDR1 is SEHNR, CDR2 FQNEAQ, per germline (reference sequence). With 5 bases removed from V and 6 bases from J, the gap between germline ends came to 7 bases. This CDR3 is CASSLPPGELFF. CDR3 DNA: TGTGCCAGCAGCCTTCCACCCGGGGAGCTGTTTTTT.

Notes on this clone: Other DNA sequences of this sample code for an identical CDR3. The CDR3 DNA sequence: TGCAGTGCTATGGGACTGTATGGCTACACCTTC. It codes for CSAMGLYGYTF. This rearrangement joins TRBV20-1 to TRBJ1-2; possibly TRBD1 for D (5 bases). Trimming pared 4 bases from V and 5 bases from J, leaving 8 bases between. This CDR3 is 11 amino acids long. Germline V lookup: CDR1 DFQATT, CDR2 SNEGSKA (reference sequence).

V gene TRBV4-1 combines with J gene TRBJ1-2, with D possibly matching TRBD1 (6 bases). The germline gives CDR1 MGHRA, CDR2 YSYEKL. Trimming took 0 bases from V and 3 from J, leaving 17 bases between them. The CDR3 sequence is 17 residues long. DNA of the CDR3: TGCGCCAGCAGCCAAGATATGGTAGTACGACAGGACTATGGCTACACCTTC. Protein product: CASSQDMVVRQDYGYTF.

This clone has a handful of counts. The chain employs TRBV2 and TRBJ1-3; D remains ambiguous. CDR3 length: 15 residues. V lost 5 bases to trimming and J lost 0 bases, with 11 bases between them. From germline, CDR1 is SNHLY and CDR2 FYNNEI. In DNA, the CDR3 is TGTGCCAGCAGTTCCGGGAAGAACTCTGGAAACACCATATATTTT. Amino acid sequence: CASSSGKNSGNTIYF.

The chain links TRBV21-1 to TRBJ1-5. TRBV21-1 is a listed pseudogene. The length of the CDR3 is 18 residues. The CDR3 nucleotides are TGTGCCAGCAGCAGAGATTCGACTCCAGAGAGGGGCAATCAGCCCCAGCATTTT. The encoded protein is CASSRDSTPERGNQPQHF.

This clone was detected once. This specimen includes other DNA sequences encoding the same CDR3. This sequence joins TRBV18 and TRBJ2-2; weak D call: TRBD1 (6 bases). The CDR3 covers 15 residues. Germline V gene lookup returns CDR1 KGHSH and CDR2 LQKENI. The V end was cut by 3 bases, the J end by 3 bases, with 11 bases between. The CDR3 here is CASSPQQGYTGELFF. The CDR3 DNA is TGTGCCAGCTCACCTCAACAGGGATACACCGGGGAGCTGTTTTTT.

This clone appeared a single time. The chain recombines TRBV6-1 with TRBJ2-7; 13 bases are a match to TRBD2. The V gene end was trimmed by 1 base and the J gene end by 8 bases; junction bases not matched to a gene: 11. Germline V gene data show CDR1 as MNHNS and CDR2 as SASEGT. This CDR3 has 17 amino acids. The CDR3 loop reads CASSEVIVGTSGNQQYF. The CDR3 nucleotides are TGTGCCAGCAGTGAAGTAATAGTAGGGACTAGCGGGAACCAGCAGTACTTC.

The genes are TRBV11-2 and TRBJ1-6, with no clear D. CDR1 and CDR2 (germline): SGHAT, FQNNGV. The length of the CDR3 is 16 residues. The V end lost 1 base, the J end lost 7 bases, and 14 bases lay between the germline ends. Here the CDR3 DNA reads TGTGCCAGCAGCTTAGGGGTCGGGGTAACAAATTCACCCCTCCACTTT. Protein product: CASSLGVGVTNSPLHF.

The chain joins TRBV7-2 to TRBJ2-1; D is undetermined. V was shortened by 2 bases and J by 0 bases, with 11 bases between the two germline ends. The CDR3 length is 16 residues. Germline loops: CDR1 SGHTA, CDR2 FQGNSA. The CDR3 sequence is CASSLSQPSSYNEQFF. CDR3 sequence (DNA): TGTGCCAGCAGCTTAAGCCAGCCGAGCTCCTACAATGAGCAGTTCTTC.

The chain joins TRBV7-2 to TRBJ2-7; 9 nucleotides match TRBD1. CDR3 size: 15 residues. V dropped 5 bases and J dropped 3; count of bases not matched to a gene: 8. Germline V CDR1 and CDR2: SGHTA, FQGNSA. The CDR3 nucleotides read TGTGCCAGCAGCCCCCAGGGACAGGGCCTCTACGAGCAGTACTTC. It is translated as CASSPQGQGLYEQYF. The full variable domain, in which reference TRBV7-2 and TRBJ2-7 provide the parts outside the CDR3, is GAGVSQSPSNKVTEKGKDVELRCDPISGHTALYWYRQSLGQGLEFLIYFQGNSAPDKSGLPSDRFSAERTGGSVSTLTIQRTQQEDSAVYLCASSPQGQGLYEQYFGPGTRLTVT.

The V gene is TRBV27, the J gene TRBJ1-4; D not resolved. CDR1 is MNHEY, CDR2 SMNVEV, per germline (reference sequence). V dropped 3 bases and J dropped 5 bases, with 10 bases sitting between them. The CDR3 has 14 amino acids. The CDR3 nucleotides read TGTGCCAGCAGTTTGATAGGGCCGAATGAAAAACTGTTTTTT. This encodes CASSLIGPNEKLFF.

The chain combines TRBV9 with TRBJ2-5; D is tentatively TRBD1 or TRBD2 (5 bases each). The CDR3 length is 15 residues. The ends were cut back, 4 bases at V and 5 bases at J, with 18 bases in the middle. Germline V CDR1 and CDR2: SGDLS, YYNGEE. CDR3 sequence (DNA): TGTGCCAGCAGCCCTTCTCCGGGACCCGAGGAGACCCAGTACTTC. Protein: CASSPSPGPEETQYF.

This clone has a handful of counts. The rearrangement uses TRBV19 and TRBJ1-3; possibly TRBD1 for D (6 bases). Germline V lookup: CDR1 LNHDA, CDR2 SQIVND (reference sequence). The CDR3 contains 13 residues. Trimming took off 11 bases at V and 2 bases at J, with 13 bases between the two ends. Written as DNA, the CDR3 is TGTGCCTCCAAAAGGACAGCTGGAAACACCATATATTTT. The encoded protein is CASKRTAGNTIYF.

The chain joins TRBV2 to TRBJ2-6; unclear D gene. CDR1 SNHLY and CDR2 FYNNEI come from the germline V gene. This CDR3 spans 14 amino acids. V lost 6 bases to trimming and J lost 1 base, with 7 bases between them. The CDR3 sequence: CASSRASGANVLTF. CDR3 in DNA: TGTGCCAGCAGCCGGGCTTCTGGGGCCAACGTCCTGACTTTC.

The chain employs TRBV7-2 and TRBJ2-4, with 15 bases aligning to TRBD2. CDR3 size: 17 residues. With V trimmed by 5 bases and J by 4 bases, 6 bases remained unmatched. Germline values: CDR1 SGHTA, CDR2 FQGNSA. CDR3 DNA sequence: TGTGCCAGCAGCGTACGGGGACTAGCGGGAGGTAAAAACATTCAGTACTTC. Translation: CASSVRGLAGGKNIQYF.

The chain combines TRBV11-3 with TRBJ2-7; 7 bases are shared with TRBD1. The CDR3 runs to 13 residues. Trimming cost V 4 bases and J 5 bases; bases outside gene matches: 5. Germline CDR1 and CDR2: SGHNT and YENEEA. This CDR3 is CASSSGQEDEQYF. Here the CDR3 DNA reads TGTGCCAGCAGCTCCGGACAGGAGGACGAGCAGTACTTC.

The chain employs TRBV10-1 and TRBJ1-6; no reliable D call. Trimming took 4 bases from V and 2 from J, leaving 3 bases between them. Per the germline V gene, CDR1 is WNHNN and CDR2 is SYGVQD (reference sequence). This CDR3 has 13 residues. The CDR3 is CASSGTYNSPLHF. CDR3 coding DNA: TGCGCCAGCAGTGGGACCTATAATTCACCCCTCCACTTT.

The genes are TRBV18 and TRBJ1-6; no clear D gene. Deletions cut 0 bases from V and 12 bases from J, with 12 bases between. The CDR3 consists of 14 residues. Looked up from germline, CDR1 is KGHSH and CDR2 is LQKENI. In DNA form, the CDR3 reads TGTGCCAGCTCACCACCAACGTCGACGGGACCCCTCCACTTT. This sequence encodes CASSPPTSTGPLHF. The complete variable domain, with remaining parts taken from reference TRBV18 and TRBJ1-6, reads NAGVMQNPRHLVRRRGQEARLRCSPMKGHSHVYWYRQLPEEGLKFMVYLQKENIIDESGMPKERFSAEFPKEGPSILRIQQVVRGDSAAYFCASSPPTSTGPLHFGNGTRLTVT.

The V gene is TRBV14, the J gene TRBJ2-1; 14 bases match TRBD2. The junction had 11 bases not matched to a gene; V was cut back by 4 bases and J by 0 bases. This CDR3 comprises 20 residues. Per the germline V gene, CDR1 is SGHDN and CDR2 is FVKESK. The CDR3 DNA sequence: TGTGCCAGCAGCCCCGCCTCAGGGACTAGCGGGGGTACCTCCTACAATGAGCAGTTCTTC. It codes for CASSPASGTSGGTSYNEQFF.

This chain links TRBV28 with TRBJ1-4; D remains ambiguous. The CDR3 is 13 amino acids. V was shortened by 5 bases and J by 5 bases, with 9 bases between the two germline ends. Germline V lookup: CDR1 MDHEN, CDR2 SYDVKM. The CDR3 spells CASSPGRNEKLFF. CDR3 in DNA: TGTGCCAGCAGTCCGGGGAGGAATGAAAAACTGTTTTTT.

The chain carries TRBV14 and TRBJ1-1; D uncertain. The germline V and J ends were trimmed by 3 bases and 0 bases, with 5 bases remaining between them. Germline V CDR1 and CDR2: SGHDN, FVKESK. CDR3 length: 13 amino acids. CDR3 sequence: CASSHGLNTEAFF. Written as DNA, the CDR3 is TGTGCCAGCAGCCATGGCTTGAACACTGAAGCTTTCTTT.

There are a few counts of this clone. The chain couples TRBV15 to TRBJ1-3; unclear D gene. Deletions cut 1 base from V and 0 bases from J, with 7 bases between. This CDR3 region has 15 residues. Germline lookup yields CDR1 LNHNV and CDR2 YYDKDF (reference sequence). This chain's CDR3 is CATSRGQHSGNTIYF. CDR3 bases: TGTGCCACCAGCAGAGGCCAGCACTCTGGAAACACCATATATTTT.